This T cell receptor beta chain was captured in a study of T-cell memory formation after mild COVID-19. Study-level information: TCR clusters were mostly donor specific.

Germline V gene lookup returns CDR1 SGHRS and CDR2 YFSETQ. This CDR3 is 12 amino acids long. V shed 6 bases and J shed 6 bases, with 12 bases lying between them. This clonotype was picked up many times. Via MiXCR, TCRdb re-called the 5' RACE reads, giving one row per CDR3 protein. The table shows fewer than 250,000 distinct CDR3 sequences, with about 17% occurring only once. The specimen was PBMCs or a T cell subset sorted from them (not recorded which). This sequence was found in an adult woman who had mild COVID-19 (a few samples of this study predate the infection). Cell type and time point are not known. The V gene is TRBV5-1, the J gene TRBJ1-2; D may be TRBD1 (5 bases). The CDR3 region is CASTFGGDGYTF. For the CDR3, the DNA is TGCGCCAGCACCTTCGGGGGAGATGGCTACACCTTC. Full variable domain (remainder filled in from reference TRBV5-1 and TRBJ1-2): KAGVTQTPRYLIKTRGQQVTLSCSPISGHRSVSWYQQTPGQGLQFLFEYFSETQRNKGNFPGRFSGRQFSNSRSEMNVSTLELGDSALYLCASTFGGDGYTFGSGTRLTVV.